Below, 23 T cell receptor beta chains from the same sample are listed, as sequenced in a study of blood T cell repertoires in COVID-19. Assay used: immunoSEQ multiplex PCR; TCRdb lists only in-frame clones, some missing. The data hold 280,000 or so clones, with around four fifths observed a single time. The sequenced material came from peripheral blood. Receptor source: a woman aged 50 to 60 who had recovered from COVID-19.

The chain links TRBV4-3 to TRBJ2-3; 7 positions agree with TRBD1. Per germline, CDR1 LGHNA and CDR2 YSLEER. This CDR3 has 15 residues. Trimming took 1 base from V and 4 from J; bases not matched to a gene: 5. The CDR3 reads CASSQVDRAADTQYF. DNA of the CDR3: TGCGCCAGCAGCCAAGTTGACAGGGCAGCAGATACGCAGTATTTT.

Only a few counts were recorded for this clone. The chain uses TRBV7-3 and TRBJ2-1; the D gene is possibly TRBD2 (5 bases). V lost 2 bases and J lost 4, with 12 bases in between. This CDR3 comprises 15 residues. The germline CDR1 and CDR2 sequences are SGHTA and FQGTGA. The CDR3 loop reads CASSLAAATYNEQFF. CDR3 nucleotide sequence: TGTGCCAGCAGCTTAGCAGCGGCTACTTACAATGAGCAGTTCTTC.

This chain links TRBV10-3 with TRBJ1-1; 7 bases agree with TRBD1. Germline assignment: CDR1 ENHRY and CDR2 SYGVKD. V lost 6 bases to trimming and J lost 4 bases; unmatched junction nucleotides: 14. The CDR3 contains 16 residues. CDR3 loop: CAISEYLQGVSTEAFF. CDR3 in DNA: TGTGCCATCAGCGAATATCTTCAGGGGGTAAGCACTGAAGCTTTCTTT.

The rearrangement uses TRBV24-1 and TRBJ1-1, with TRBD1 as a possible D gene (5 bases). Germline V lookup: CDR1 KGHDR, CDR2 SFDVKD. V was cut by 3 bases and J by 5 bases, with 12 bases left in between. This CDR3 is 14 amino acids long. This CDR3 reads CATSDPHGGTEAFF. CDR3 sequence (DNA): TGTGCCACCAGTGATCCGCACGGGGGGACTGAAGCTTTCTTT.

V and J are TRBV6-2 or TRBV6-3 and TRBJ1-1; 10 bases fit TRBD1. This CDR3 is 19 amino acids long. J was trimmed by 5 bases and V by 0 bases; bases with no gene match: 15. Per germline, CDR1 MNHEY and CDR2 SVGEGT. CDR3 sequence (DNA): TGTGCCAGCAGTTACTCGACCGGACCCTCGACAGGGGGCATGACTGAAGCTTTCTTT. Amino acids: CASSYSTGPSTGGMTEAFF.

On this clone: At one boundary the junction diverges from the germline segment, which might be a read error. This rearrangement joins TRBV28 to TRBJ1-1; the D is unclear. Germline CDR1 MDHEN, CDR2 SYDVKM. The CDR3 totals 14 residues. This CDR3 is CASRLLRQNTEAFF. In DNA, the CDR3 is TGTGCCAGCAGATTATTGCGGCAGAACACTGAAGCTTTCTTT.

J is TRBJ2-3 and V is TRBV9; the match to TRBD2 covers 12 bases. The V and J ends lost 4 bases and 0 bases, in that order; junction bases with no gene match: 3. The CDR3 runs to 16 residues. From germline, CDR1 is SGDLS and CDR2 YYNGEE. This CDR3 reads CASSRTSGASTDTQYF. The CDR3 DNA reads as TGTGCCAGCAGCCGGACTAGCGGGGCTAGCACAGATACGCAGTATTTT.

The genes are TRBV29-1 and TRBJ1-1; D remains unclear. V dropped 3 bases and J dropped 4 bases, with 12 bases sitting between them. Per the germline V gene, CDR1 is SQVTM and CDR2 is ANQGSEA. There are 13 residues in the CDR3. CDR3 DNA: TGCAGCGTTGACCGGGGTTCTGGCACTGAAGCTTTCTTT. It is translated as CSVDRGSGTEAFF.

The chain is built from TRBV5-1 and TRBJ1-5; 8 nucleotides align to TRBD1. The CDR3 loop spans 15 amino acids. With V trimmed by 4 bases and J by 4 bases, 7 bases remained unmatched. The germline V gene has CDR1 SGHRS and CDR2 YFSETQ. The CDR3, as DNA: TGCGCCAGCAGCCCCTTCGGACAGGGAAATCAGCCCCAGCATTTT. Translated, it gives CASSPFGQGNQPQHF. Drawing the rest from reference TRBV5-1 and TRBJ1-5, the complete variable domain is KAGVTQTPRYLIKTRGQQVTLSCSPISGHRSVSWYQQTPGQGLQFLFEYFSETQRNKGNFPGRFSGRQFSNSRSEMNVSTLELGDSALYLCASSPFGQGNQPQHFGDGTRLSIL.

This sequence joins TRBV6-2 or TRBV6-3 and TRBJ2-1, with 7 positions matching TRBD2. CDR1 is MNHEY, CDR2 SVGEGT, per germline. The trim removed 2 bases at V and 2 bases at J, leaving 6 bases unmatched. The CDR3 runs 16 residues. CDR3 DNA: TGTGCCAGCAGTTACGCCCGACTAGCCCCCTACAATGAGCAGTTCTTC. Its protein product is CASSYARLAPYNEQFF.

The DNA for the CDR3 is TGTGCCAGCAGCTTGGTTTTAGCGGGAGGGCCGTCATATACGCAGTATTTT. It specifies CASSLVLAGGPSYTQYF. The J gene is TRBJ2-3, the V gene TRBV5-6; TRBD2 agrees at 11 bases. The V gene's germline CDR1 is SGHDT and CDR2 YYEEEE. CDR3 size: 17 residues. V trimming: 0 bases; J trimming: 7 bases; junction bases outside the gene matches: 10.

The rearrangement links TRBV21-1 to TRBJ2-5; the table's D gene call, TRBD1, was not cross checked with the DNA. TRBV21-1 counts as a pseudogene. The CDR3 loop spans 15 amino acids. CDR3 coding DNA: TGTGCCAGCAGCCGGTCGCTAGGGGCTCGGGAGACCCAGTACTTC. As protein: CASSRSLGARETQYF.

The genes are TRBV2 and TRBJ2-7, with D maybe TRBD2 (6 bases). Germline lookup yields CDR1 SNHLY and CDR2 FYNNEI. Deletions cut 7 bases from V and 7 bases from J, with 17 bases between. This CDR3 has 13 amino acids. CDR3 coding DNA: TGTGCCAGCATTCGGGACTTACAAACGGAGCAGTACTTC. It codes for CASIRDLQTEQYF.

The chain couples TRBV4-2 to TRBJ2-3, with 9 positions matching TRBD2. This CDR3 has 18 amino acids. J lost 1 base, V lost 0 bases, and 8 bases had no gene match. CDR1 and CDR2 from the germline V gene are LGHNA and YNFKEQ. The DNA for the CDR3 is TGTGCCAGCAGCCAAGAATGGCGGGGGGGGAGTGGCACAGATACGCAGTATTTT. It yields the protein CASSQEWRGGSGTDTQYF.

This clone was seen just once. This chain joins TRBV4-2 and TRBJ2-1; 13 bases align to TRBD2. Germline CDR1 and CDR2: LGHNA and YNFKEQ. This CDR3 has 15 residues. V gave up 6 bases and J gave up 8 bases; unmatched junction bases: 7. CDR3 sequence: CASRATSGGQDEQFF. The CDR3 nucleotides are TGTGCCAGCAGGGCGACTAGCGGGGGGCAGGATGAGCAGTTCTTC.

The chain joins TRBV5-4 to TRBJ2-5; D unclear. Germline V CDR1 and CDR2: SGHNT, YYREEE (reference sequence). V was trimmed by 4 bases and J by 4 bases, leaving 17 bases between them. The CDR3 consists of 15 residues. In DNA form, the CDR3 reads TGTGCCAGCAGCCTCGACTCGAATCGTCTAGAGACCCAGTACTTC. Translating gives CASSLDSNRLETQYF.

Only a few counts were recorded for this clone. The chain links TRBV19 to TRBJ2-7; 7 bases line up with TRBD2. The CDR3 loop spans 15 amino acids. The junction had 11 bases not matched to a gene; V was cut back by 6 bases and J by 3 bases. Germline assignment: CDR1 LNHDA and CDR2 SQIVND (reference sequence). Here the CDR3 reads CASSPPGGRVYEQYF. DNA of the CDR3: TGTGCCAGTAGCCCCCCTGGAGGGAGGGTCTACGAGCAGTACTTC.

The rearrangement uses TRBV7-2 and TRBJ1-2; perhaps TRBD1 as D (6 bases). Looked up from germline, CDR1 is SGHTA and CDR2 is FQGNSA. Trimming left V 1 base short and J 3 bases short, with 9 bases between. The CDR3 sequence is 14 residues long. The CDR3 nucleotides are TGTGCCAGCAGCTTAGATGCAGGGGACTATGGCTACACCTTC. This sequence encodes CASSLDAGDYGYTF.

The chain uses TRBV18 and TRBJ1-1; the D is unclear. V was pared by 5 bases and J by 4 bases, with 11 bases between. CDR3 length: 13 amino acids. Germline assignment: CDR1 KGHSH and CDR2 LQKENI. The CDR3 loop is CASSTGLSTEAFF. The CDR3 nucleotides read TGTGCCAGCTCAACGGGTTTGAGCACTGAAGCTTTCTTT.

The chain has TRBV27 and TRBJ1-5; TRBD1 is a possible D gene (5 bases). The CDR3 spans 21 residues. V lost 6 bases to trimming and J lost 1 base, with 31 bases between them. Germline V CDR1 and CDR2: MNHEY, SMNVEV (reference sequence). The CDR3 reads CASRTPRTEGLGTGSNQPQHF. CDR3 sequence (DNA): TGTGCCAGCAGGACGCCTCGGACGGAGGGATTGGGGACGGGGAGCAATCAGCCCCAGCATTTT.

The V and J genes are TRBV6-2 or TRBV6-3 and TRBJ2-1; a possible D gene is TRBD2 (6 bases). The V end lost 4 bases, the J end lost 12 bases, and 13 bases lay between the germline ends. Germline lookup yields CDR1 MNHEY and CDR2 SVGEGT. The CDR3 is made up of 12 amino acids. CDR3 sequence: CASSSSSVVQFF. CDR3 in DNA: TGTGCCAGCAGTTCCTCTAGCGTTGTGCAGTTCTTC.

This chain uses TRBV6-2 or TRBV6-3 with TRBJ2-3; 7 bases line up with TRBD2. This CDR3 has 15 amino acids. CDR1 is MNHEY, CDR2 SVGEGT, per germline. The V gene end was trimmed by 6 bases and the J gene end by 0 bases; junction bases not matched to a gene: 6. The CDR3 is CASSKWEGSTDTQYF. CDR3 bases: TGTGCCAGCAGCAAATGGGAGGGAAGCACAGATACGCAGTATTTT.

J is TRBJ2-1 and V is TRBV11-1; 12 bases line up with TRBD2. This CDR3 region has 16 residues. The J segment lost 7 bases and the V segment lost 1 base, leaving 5 bases of the junction unmatched. Germline V gene sequence: CDR1 SGHAT, CDR2 FQDESV (reference sequence). The CDR3 reads CASSLGLAGAGNEQFF. The DNA of the CDR3 is TGTGCCAGCAGCTTAGGACTAGCGGGAGCCGGAAATGAGCAGTTCTTC.